What follows are 19 T cell receptor beta chains derived from one specimen sequenced in a study of cytomegalovirus exposure and HLA in healthy donors. Both 60 Vbeta primers and 13 Jbeta primers went into the PCR. Sequenced by immunoSEQ multiplex PCR; TCRdb stores in-frame clones only, minus some. The table lists approximately 30,000 clones. The specimen sequenced was PBMCs. These receptors were obtained from a woman aged 40 to 50 in good health and CMV-seropositive.

The CDR3 sequence is CASSSPGQGRVGELFF. Here the CDR3 DNA reads TGTGCCAGCAGCTCACCAGGACAGGGGCGAGTCGGGGAGCTGTTTTTT. The chain is built from TRBV7-3 and TRBJ2-2; TRBD1 aligns across 9 bases. The CDR3 sequence is 16 residues long. The ends lost 4 bases at V and 7 bases at J; junction bases unmatched: 10. The V gene's germline CDR1 is SGHTA and CDR2 FQGTGA.

V is TRBV7-7 and J is TRBJ2-1; the D gene is possibly TRBD2 (6 bases). Germline CDR1 and CDR2: SSHAT and FNYEAQ (reference sequence). V shed 5 bases and J shed 7 bases, with 9 bases lying between them. The CDR3 has 12 residues. Written as DNA, the CDR3 is TGTGCCAGCAGCGCCGGGGGTAATGAGCAGTTCTTC. Protein sequence: CASSAGGNEQFF.

This rearrangement joins TRBV5-4 to TRBJ1-1, with D perhaps matching TRBD1 (5 bases). Germline CDR1 reads SGHNT; CDR2 reads YYREEE (reference sequence). The CDR3 is 15 residues long. Trimming removed 4 bases at V and 3 bases at J, with 16 bases between. The CDR3 nucleotides are TGTGCCAGCAGCCATGGGGGGGGATGGCACACTGAAGCTTTCTTT. Residues: CASSHGGGWHTEAFF.

The chain carries TRBV7-9 and TRBJ2-1; no clear D. This CDR3 is built from 15 residues. V was trimmed by 1 base and J by 5 bases, leaving 12 bases between them. CDR1 and CDR2 from the germline V gene are SEHNR and FQNEAQ (reference sequence). CDR3 sequence (DNA): TGTGCCAGCAGCTTAGGCCACGTAGAAAACAATGAGCAGTTCTTC. Amino acid sequence: CASSLGHVENNEQFF.

This chain joins TRBV6-1 and TRBJ2-5; 7 positions match TRBD1. CDR3 length: 14 amino acids. V lost 3 bases to trimming and J lost 5 bases; unmatched junction nucleotides: 6. Germline CDR1 is MNHNS and CDR2 is SASEGT. In DNA form, the CDR3 reads TGTGCCAGCAGTGATATAAACAGGGGTGAGACCCAGTACTTC. It codes for CASSDINRGETQYF.

CDR3 sequence reads: CASSPRSGNTIYF. The CDR3, as DNA: TGTGCCAGCTCACCGCGCTCTGGAAACACCATATATTTT. The rearrangement links TRBV18 to TRBJ1-3; D gene ambiguous. Trimming removed 3 bases at V and 0 bases at J, with 3 bases between. Germline lookup yields CDR1 KGHSH and CDR2 LQKENI. This CDR3 has 13 amino acids.

The chain couples TRBV6-5 to TRBJ1-1; 10 bases match TRBD1. CDR1 and CDR2 (germline): MNHEY, SVGAGI. The CDR3 totals 15 residues. Trimming took 0 bases from V and 4 from J; bases not matched to a gene: 2. The CDR3 region has the DNA TGTGCCAGCAGTTACTCCGGACAGGGGGGCACTGAAGCTTTCTTT. This gives the protein CASSYSGQGGTEAFF.

The chain uses TRBV19 and TRBJ2-7, with D possibly TRBD2 on 5 matching bases. CDR1 and CDR2 (germline): LNHDA, SQIVND (reference sequence). CDR3 size: 13 residues. Trimming pared 5 bases from V and 1 base from J, leaving 9 bases between. The CDR3 region is CASSVGESYEQYF. The CDR3 nucleotides are TGTGCCAGTAGTGTCGGGGAATCCTACGAGCAGTACTTC.

DNA of the CDR3: TGTGCCAGCAGGGAGACTACTAATGAAAAACTGTTTTTT. It codes for CASRETTNEKLFF. The rearrangement links TRBV6-4 to TRBJ1-4, with unresolved D. Germline values: CDR1 MRHNA, CDR2 SNTAGT. Trimming left V 6 bases short and J 2 bases short, with 7 bases between. CDR3 size: 13 residues.

The chain employs TRBV30 and TRBJ1-6, with a weak D call TRBD1 (6 bases). The CDR3 is 14 residues long. Germline CDR1 is GTSNPN and CDR2 is SVGIG (reference sequence). V was shortened by 1 base and J by 7 bases, with 11 bases between the two germline ends. The CDR3 DNA is TGTGCCTGGAGTGGGACAGTACTAAATTCACCCCTCCACTTT. The encoded protein is CAWSGTVLNSPLHF.

This chain joins TRBV6-1 and TRBJ2-7, with D tentatively TRBD1 (6 bases). Trimming took 7 bases from V and 3 from J, leaving 13 bases between them. The germline V gene encodes CDR1 MNHNS and CDR2 SASEGT. The length of the CDR3 is 13 residues. The CDR3 sequence: CASMLGDNYEQYF. The CDR3 bases are TGTGCCAGCATGTTAGGGGACAACTACGAGCAGTACTTC.

The J gene is TRBJ1-5, the V gene TRBV18; 7 bases agree with TRBD1. Germline values: CDR1 KGHSH, CDR2 LQKENI. This CDR3 is built from 16 residues. V lost 3 bases to trimming and J lost 0 bases; unmatched junction nucleotides: 5. The DNA of the CDR3 is TGTGCCAGCTCACCGACAGGGATTTTTAGCAATCAGCCCCAGCATTTT. This gives the protein CASSPTGIFSNQPQHF.

J is TRBJ2-1 and V is TRBV6-5, with D maybe TRBD2 (5 bases). Germline CDR1 is MNHEY and CDR2 is SVGAGI. V was clipped by 0 bases and J by 4 bases, with 10 bases between them. This CDR3 is built from 15 residues. The CDR3 DNA reads TGTGCCAGCAGTTACTCGAAATGGGAGTACAATGAGCAGTTCTTC. It specifies CASSYSKWEYNEQFF.

The chain combines TRBV5-8 with TRBJ1-5, with 7 nucleotides matching TRBD1. The CDR3 sequence is 14 residues long. Germline CDR1 and CDR2: SGHTS and YDEGEE. J gave up 3 bases and V 4 bases, and 4 bases lay outside the gene matches. The DNA for the CDR3 is TGTGCCAGCAGCCCGGGACAGCTCAATCAGCCCCAGCATTTT. Translating it yields CASSPGQLNQPQHF.

The CDR3 DNA follows: TGCAGCGTTGAAGATCTTCGTAGGACAGAGCAGTTCTTC. Translated, it gives CSVEDLRRTEQFF. This rearrangement joins TRBV29-1 to TRBJ2-1, with D possibly matching TRBD1 (5 bases). Trimming pared 0 bases from V and 10 bases from J, leaving 13 bases between. Germline loops: CDR1 SQVTM, CDR2 ANQGSEA. The CDR3 spans 13 residues.

The chain recombines TRBV30 with TRBJ1-6; 9 bases align to TRBD1. CDR3 length: 14 residues. J was trimmed by 9 bases and V by 2 bases; bases with no gene match: 5. CDR1 is GTSNPN, CDR2 SVGIG, per germline (reference sequence). DNA for the CDR3: TGTGCCTGGAGTATCCACAGGGGGCTTTCACCCCTCCACTTT. It codes for CAWSIHRGLSPLHF.

The chain joins TRBV30 to TRBJ2-7; 10 positions agree with TRBD1. Trimming took 5 bases from V and 0 from J; bases not matched to a gene: 1. The V gene's germline CDR1 is GTSNPN and CDR2 SVGIG (reference sequence). This CDR3 contains 13 residues. CDR3 coding DNA: TGTGCCTGGGGGGACAGGGGCTCCTACGAGCAGTACTTC. It codes for CAWGDRGSYEQYF.

The V call is TRBV30, the J call TRBJ2-7, with TRBD2 as a possible D gene (5 bases). V gave up 0 bases and J gave up 0 bases, with 6 bases separating them. The germline V gene has CDR1 GTSNPN and CDR2 SVGIG (reference sequence). This CDR3 region has 13 residues. In nucleotides, the CDR3 is TGTGCCTGGAGTGTAGGACTCTCCTACGAGCAGTACTTC. Its protein product is CAWSVGLSYEQYF.

The V call is TRBV28, the J call TRBJ1-2; D is undetermined. The CDR3 has 12 amino acids. CDR1 MDHEN and CDR2 SYDVKM come from the germline V gene. The V end lost 1 base, the J end lost 10 bases, and 10 bases lay between the germline ends. CDR3 sequence reads: CASSLSQLHYTF. The CDR3 bases are TGTGCCAGCAGTTTATCGCAACTACACTACACCTTC.